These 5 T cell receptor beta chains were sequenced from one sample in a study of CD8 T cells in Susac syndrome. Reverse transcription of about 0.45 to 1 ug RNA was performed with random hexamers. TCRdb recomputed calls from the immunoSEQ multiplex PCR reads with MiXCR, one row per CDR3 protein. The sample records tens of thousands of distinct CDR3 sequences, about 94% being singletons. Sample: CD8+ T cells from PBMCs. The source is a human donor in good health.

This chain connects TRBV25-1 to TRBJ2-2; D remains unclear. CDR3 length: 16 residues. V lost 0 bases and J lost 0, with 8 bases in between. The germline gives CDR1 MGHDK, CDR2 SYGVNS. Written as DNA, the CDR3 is TGTGCCAGCAGTGAATACCGCCCTGCGAACACCGGGGAGCTGTTTTTT. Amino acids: CASSEYRPANTGELFF.

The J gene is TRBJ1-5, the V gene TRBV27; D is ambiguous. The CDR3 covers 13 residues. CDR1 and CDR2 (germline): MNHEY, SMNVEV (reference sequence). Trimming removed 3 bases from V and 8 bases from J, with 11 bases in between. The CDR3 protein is CASSLKGAEPQHF. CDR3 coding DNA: TGTGCCAGCAGTTTGAAGGGAGCGGAGCCCCAGCATTTT.

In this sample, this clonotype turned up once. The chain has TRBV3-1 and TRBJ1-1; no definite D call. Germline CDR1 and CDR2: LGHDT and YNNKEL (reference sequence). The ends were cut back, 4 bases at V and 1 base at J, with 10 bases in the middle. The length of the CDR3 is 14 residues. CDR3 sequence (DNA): TGTGCCAGCAGCCTGATTCCGGGGAACACTGAAGCTTTCTTT. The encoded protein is CASSLIPGNTEAFF.

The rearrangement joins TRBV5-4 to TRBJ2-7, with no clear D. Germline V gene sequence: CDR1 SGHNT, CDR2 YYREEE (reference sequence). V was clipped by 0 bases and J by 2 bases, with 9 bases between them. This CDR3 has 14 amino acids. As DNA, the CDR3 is TGTGCCAGCAGCTTGGTTGACCGACCCTACGAGCAGTACTTC. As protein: CASSLVDRPYEQYF.

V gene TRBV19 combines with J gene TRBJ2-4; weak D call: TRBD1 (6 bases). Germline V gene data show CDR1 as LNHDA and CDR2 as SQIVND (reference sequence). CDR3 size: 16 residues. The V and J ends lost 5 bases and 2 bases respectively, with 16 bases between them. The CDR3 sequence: CASSVQGADPKNIQYF. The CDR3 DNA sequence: TGTGCCAGTAGTGTACAGGGTGCGGACCCCAAAAACATTCAGTACTTC.